This paragraph reports one TCR beta chain. The sample originates from a study of blood T cell repertoires in COVID-19. Study-level information: The United States, Italy and Spain were the sources of the acute and convalescent COVID-19 samples. Sources were T cells, B-cell-depleted T cells, or PBMCs; the material itself was cDNA or gDNA.

In the authors' methods: Reference gene primer amplification gave nucleated cell count estimates. Repertoires were generated with immunoSEQ multiplex PCR, while TCRdb's copy carries only in-frame clones and drops some. V, J and clone size are taken as reported in that table, and D and trimming were inferred from the DNA itself. The data contain about 90,000 clones, about nine tenths of them singletons. The CDR3 extends over 15 amino acids. V lost 2 bases and J 1 base, leaving 10 bases between the germline ends. CDR1 is MDHEN, CDR2 SYDVKM, per germline. The gene calls are TRBV28 and TRBJ2-3; perhaps TRBD2 as D (6 bases). Specimen: peripheral blood. The clonotype originates from a woman aged 70-85 years with acute or convalescent COVID-19. This CDR3 reads CASSLPGVGTDTQYF. The CDR3 DNA reads as TGTGCCAGCAGTTTACCGGGGGTCGGCACAGATACGCAGTATTTT. Combining the CDR3 with reference TRBV28 and TRBJ2-3 gives the whole variable domain DVKVTQSSRYLVKRTGEKVFLECVQDMDHENMFWYRQDPGLGLRLIYFSYDVKMKEKGDIPEGYSVSREKKERFSLILESASTNQTSMYLCASSLPGVGTDTQYFGPGTRLTVL.